This TCR beta chain was recorded in a study of blood T cell repertoires in COVID-19. Study as a whole: Material from acute and convalescent COVID-19 was sourced from the United States, Italy and Spain. PBMCs, B-cell-depleted T cells, or T cells were the source of the cDNA or gDNA that made up the material.

In the study's own analysis: Reference gene primer amplification yielded estimated nucleated cell counts. Assay used: immunoSEQ multiplex PCR; TCRdb lists only in-frame clones, some missing. D and trimming were read from the DNA, whereas the V and J calls and clone size are those reported in that table. The sample includes around 190,000 clones, roughly 82% seen only once; the top ten take approximately 7.8%. Germline values: CDR1 SGHNT, CDR2 YENEEA. This CDR3 has 16 residues. J gave up 5 bases and V 0 bases, and 6 bases lay outside the gene matches. The receptor comes from a woman aged 55-69 years with COVID-19, enrolled during active disease. The V call is TRBV11-3, the J call TRBJ2-2; 7 positions match TRBD1. Sequencing input: peripheral blood. CDR3 protein: CASSLELGGETGELFF. In nucleotides, the CDR3 is TGTGCCAGCAGCTTAGAACTAGGGGGCGAGACCGGGGAGCTGTTTTTT. The full variable domain, in which reference TRBV11-3 and TRBJ2-2 provide the parts outside the CDR3, is EAGVVQSPRYKIIEKKQPVAFWCNPISGHNTLYWYLQNLGQGPELLIRYENEEAVDDSQLPKDRFSAERLKGVDSTLKIQPAELGDSAVYLCASSLELGGETGELFFGEGSRLTVL.